The source of this T cell receptor (beta chain) is a study of blood T cell repertoires in COVID-19. Using immunoSEQ multiplex PCR, the repertoire was profiled, and TCRdb retains in-frame clones only, with some absent. The sample has around 15,000 clones, roughly 83% seen once. The CDR3 loop spans 15 amino acids. From germline, CDR1 is SGHRS and CDR2 YFSETQ. Trimming cost V 1 base and J 7 bases, with 16 bases left between them. The chain has TRBV5-1 and TRBJ2-3; TRBD1 is a possible D gene (6 bases). This sequence was found in a man between 35 and 55 years old with active or convalescent COVID-19. The specimen was peripheral blood. The CDR3 sequence: CASSLSQGQRNTQYF. As DNA, the CDR3 is TGCGCCAGCAGCTTGTCGCAGGGACAAAGGAATACGCAGTATTTT.